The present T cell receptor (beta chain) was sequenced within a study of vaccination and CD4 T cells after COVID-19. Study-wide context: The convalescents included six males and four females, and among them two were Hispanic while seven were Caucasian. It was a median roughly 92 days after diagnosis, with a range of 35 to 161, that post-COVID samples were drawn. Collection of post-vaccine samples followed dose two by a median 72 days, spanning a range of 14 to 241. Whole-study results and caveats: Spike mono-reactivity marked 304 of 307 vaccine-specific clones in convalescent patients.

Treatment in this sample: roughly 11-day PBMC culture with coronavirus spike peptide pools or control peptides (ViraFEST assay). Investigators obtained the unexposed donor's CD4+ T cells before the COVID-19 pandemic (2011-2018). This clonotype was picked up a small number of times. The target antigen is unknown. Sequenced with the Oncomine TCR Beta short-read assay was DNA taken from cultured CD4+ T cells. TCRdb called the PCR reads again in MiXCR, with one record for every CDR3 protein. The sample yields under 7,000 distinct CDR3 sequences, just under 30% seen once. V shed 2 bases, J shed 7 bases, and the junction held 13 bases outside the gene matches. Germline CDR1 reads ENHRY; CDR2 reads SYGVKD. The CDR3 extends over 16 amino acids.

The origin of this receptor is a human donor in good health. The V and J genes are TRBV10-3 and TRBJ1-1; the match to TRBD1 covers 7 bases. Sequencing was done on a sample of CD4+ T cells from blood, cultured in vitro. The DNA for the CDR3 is TGTGCCATCAGTGAGAAGGCAGGGGGGAGTTACGGTGAAGCTTTCTTT. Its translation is CAISEKAGGSYGEAFF.